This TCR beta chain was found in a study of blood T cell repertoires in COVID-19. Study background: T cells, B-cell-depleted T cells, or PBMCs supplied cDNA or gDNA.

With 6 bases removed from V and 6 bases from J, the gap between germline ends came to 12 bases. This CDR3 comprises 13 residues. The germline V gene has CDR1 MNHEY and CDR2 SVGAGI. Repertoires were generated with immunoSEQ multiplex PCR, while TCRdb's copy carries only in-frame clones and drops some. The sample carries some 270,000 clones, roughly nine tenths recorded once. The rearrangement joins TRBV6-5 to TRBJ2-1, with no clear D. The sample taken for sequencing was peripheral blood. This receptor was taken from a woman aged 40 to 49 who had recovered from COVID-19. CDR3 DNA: TGTGCCAGCAGACCCATAATAGCCAATGAGCAGTTCTTC. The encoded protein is CASRPIIANEQFF.